Listed here are 23 T cell receptor beta chains from one sample, sequenced in a study of cytomegalovirus exposure and HLA in healthy donors. Both 60 Vbeta primers and 13 Jbeta primers went into the PCR. Libraries were prepared by immunoSEQ multiplex PCR; TCRdb keeps only in-frame clonotypes and omits some of them. Of about 77,000 clones listed, approximately 78% are singletons. Sequenced input: PBMCs. The receptor set was obtained from a middle-aged man in good health and CMV-seronegative.

This rearrangement joins TRBV14 to TRBJ1-6; D gene ambiguous. CDR1 and CDR2 (germline): SGHDN, FVKESK. This CDR3 contains 14 residues. Trimming took off 7 bases at V and 2 bases at J, with 9 bases between the two ends. The CDR3 region has the DNA TGTGCCAGCAATTTCCGAGCCTATAATTCACCCCTCCACTTT. It specifies CASNFRAYNSPLHF.

This clone occurred a few times. This chain links TRBV15 with TRBJ1-1; D not certain. The CDR3 spans 12 residues. V shed 1 base and J shed 13 bases, with 13 bases lying between them. The germline V gene has CDR1 LNHNV and CDR2 YYDKDF (reference sequence). The CDR3 DNA follows: TGTGCCACCAGCAGAGTCTTGGACTTAGGTTTCTTT. It encodes CATSRVLDLGFF.

The rearrangement joins TRBV30 to TRBJ2-6; a possible D gene is TRBD1 (5 bases). The CDR3 has 15 amino acids. Trimming cost V 3 bases and J 4 bases, with 13 bases left between them. Germline V gives CDR1 GTSNPN, CDR2 SVGIG (reference sequence). CDR3 nucleotides: TGTGCCTGGAGGTCGAAGGGGTCCGGGGCCAACGTCCTGACTTTC. It is translated as CAWRSKGSGANVLTF. The full variable domain, completed using reference TRBV30 and TRBJ2-6, is SQTIHQWPATLVQPVGSPLSLECTVEGTSNPNLYWYRQAAGRGLQLLFYSVGIGQISSEVPQNLSASRPQDRQFILSSKKLLLSDSGFYLCAWRSKGSGANVLTFGAGSRLTVL.

The chain joins TRBV6-5 to TRBJ1-2; tentative D call: TRBD1 (6 bases). The CDR3 runs 12 residues. V lost 6 bases and J 5 bases, leaving 10 bases between the germline ends. Germline lookup yields CDR1 MNHEY and CDR2 SVGAGI. The CDR3 nucleotides are TGTGCCAGCAGCCAGGGGCAGTATGGCTACACCTTC. Protein: CASSQGQYGYTF.

This clone appeared a single time. The chain is built from TRBV6-1 and TRBJ1-3; D ambiguous. The V end was cut by 0 bases, the J end by 8 bases, with 14 bases between. Per the germline V gene, CDR1 is MNHNS and CDR2 is SASEGT. CDR3 length equals 15 residues. CDR3 DNA sequence: TGTGCCAGCAGTGAAGCGTCGGACTCCCGGGACACCATATATTTT. Translated, it gives CASSEASDSRDTIYF.

DNA of the CDR3: TGTGCCAGTAGTCCCCGTGGGGACAGGGGAAACGAGCAGTACTTC. Its protein product is CASSPRGDRGNEQYF. The chain links TRBV19 to TRBJ2-7, with 10 bases lining up with TRBD1. V lost 5 bases and J lost 5; bases outside the gene matches: 9. The CDR3 totals 15 residues. Germline assignment: CDR1 LNHDA and CDR2 SQIVND (reference sequence).

Remarks on this clone: The junction departs from the called germline gene at one end, perhaps through a read error. The chain uses TRBV7-7 and TRBJ2-2, with D perhaps matching TRBD1 or TRBD2 (7 bases each). The germline gives CDR1 SSHAT, CDR2 FNYEAQ (reference sequence). The CDR3 sequence is 15 residues long. CDR3 sequence reads: CASSGDSFNTGELFF. CDR3 in DNA: TGTGCTAGCAGCGGGGACAGTTTTAACACCGGGGAGCTGTTTTTT.

The chain has TRBV30 and TRBJ2-1; 9 bases fit TRBD1. The V segment lost 2 bases and the J segment 4 bases; nucleotides outside the gene matches: 9. The CDR3 has 16 amino acids. The germline CDR1 and CDR2 sequences are GTSNPN and SVGIG (reference sequence). The CDR3 sequence is CAWSISHRGRYNEQFF. The CDR3 coding sequence is TGTGCCTGGAGTATCTCCCACAGGGGGCGTTACAATGAGCAGTTCTTC.

The rearrangement uses TRBV7-9 and TRBJ2-1, with D possibly being TRBD1 (7 bases). V was clipped by 5 bases and J by 7 bases, with 27 bases between them. This CDR3 has 18 amino acids. CDR1 and CDR2 (germline): SEHNR, FQNEAQ (reference sequence). CDR3 amino acids: CASSPGWGAGTAENEQFF. In DNA, the CDR3 is TGTGCCAGCAGCCCCGGGTGGGGGGCCGGGACAGCCGAAAATGAGCAGTTCTTC.

In this sample, this clone turned up a few times. The chain uses TRBV2 and TRBJ1-3; 7 nucleotides line up with TRBD1. There are 14 residues in the CDR3. J was trimmed by 2 bases and V by 6 bases; bases with no gene match: 4. The germline V gene has CDR1 SNHLY and CDR2 FYNNEI. In DNA form, the CDR3 reads TGTGCCAGCAGACGCACAGGGGCTGGAAACACCATATATTTT. It translates to CASRRTGAGNTIYF.

This chain links TRBV5-4 with TRBJ2-1; 9 bases fit TRBD2. V lost 7 bases and J lost 3; bases outside the gene matches: 8. Looked up from germline, CDR1 is SGHNT and CDR2 is YYREEE (reference sequence). The length of the CDR3 is 15 residues. CDR3 nucleotides: TGTGCCAGCCAATCGACTAGCGGTGACTACAATGAGCAGTTCTTC. It codes for CASQSTSGDYNEQFF.

The chain carries TRBV5-1 and TRBJ2-5; the D gene is possibly TRBD1 (5 bases). This CDR3 is 15 amino acids long. Trimming took off 4 bases at V and 2 bases at J, with 15 bases between the two ends. The germline V gene has CDR1 SGHRS and CDR2 YFSETQ. The CDR3 DNA reads TGCGCCAGCAGCCGACCTCGACAGCAGCAAGAGACCCAGTACTTC. This sequence encodes CASSRPRQQQETQYF.

This clone was picked up a small number of times. The chain combines TRBV7-2 with TRBJ1-4; D remains unclear. Trimming pared 5 bases from V and 0 bases from J, leaving 13 bases between. CDR1 and CDR2 from the germline V gene are SGHTA and FQGNSA. The CDR3 extends over 16 amino acids. CDR3 region: CASSRGSPATNEKLFF. CDR3 coding DNA: TGTGCCAGCAGCCGTGGGAGCCCCGCAACTAATGAAAAACTGTTTTTT. The variable domain in full, with the rest retrieved from reference TRBV7-2 and TRBJ1-4, is GAGVSQSPSNKVTEKGKDVELRCDPISGHTALYWYRQSLGQGLEFLIYFQGNSAPDKSGLPSDRFSAERTGGSVSTLTIQRTQQEDSAVYLCASSRGSPATNEKLFFGSGTQLSVL.

This sequence joins TRBV9 and TRBJ2-2; the D is unclear. Trimming removed 2 bases at V and 5 bases at J, with 22 bases between. Germline-derived CDR1 and CDR2 are SGDLS and YYNGEE. This CDR3 has 18 residues. The CDR3 bases are TGTGCCAGCAGCGTTGCTGACTTTGTAAGGAGTCAAACCGGGGAGCTGTTTTTT. Translation: CASSVADFVRSQTGELFF.

V usage is TRBV19 and J usage is TRBJ2-3, with 12 bases fitting TRBD2. Losses at the gene ends were 5 bases for V and 2 bases for J; bases not matched to a gene: 5. CDR3 length equals 16 residues. CDR1 and CDR2 from the germline V gene are LNHDA and SQIVND (reference sequence). DNA for the CDR3: TGTGCCAGTAGTCTAAGGACTAGCGGGGACACAGATACGCAGTATTTT. Its translation: CASSLRTSGDTDTQYF. Based on the CDR3 plus reference TRBV19 and TRBJ2-3, the full variable domain is DGGITQSPKYLFRKEGQNVTLSCEQNLNHDAMYWYRQDPGQGLRLIYYSQIVNDFQKGDIAEGYSVSREKKESFPLTVTSAQKNPTAFYLCASSLRTSGDTDTQYFGPGTRLTVL.

The chain has TRBV5-1 and TRBJ2-2, with D possibly matching TRBD2 (6 bases). CDR3 size: 15 residues. Trimming took off 1 base at V and 6 bases at J, with 13 bases between the two ends. From germline, CDR1 is SGHRS and CDR2 YFSETQ. In DNA, the CDR3 is TGCGCCAGCAGCTTGACTACTAGCTCGGCCGGGGAGCTGTTTTTT. It codes for CASSLTTSSAGELFF.

This chain uses TRBV7-6 with TRBJ1-2, with 11 bases aligning to TRBD1. This CDR3 contains 16 residues. Germline trimming cut 5 bases from V and 4 bases from J; bases unmatched to any gene: 9. CDR1 is SGHVS and CDR2 is FNYEAQ in the germline V gene. The CDR3 nucleotides read TGTGCCAGCAGCGGGCCCGGACAGGGGGCTAGCTATGGCTACACCTTC. Translated, it gives CASSGPGQGASYGYTF.

In DNA form, the CDR3 reads TGCGCCAGCAGCCAGACAGGGTTGGAGACCCAGTACTTC. It yields the protein CASSQTGLETQYF. J is TRBJ2-5 and V is TRBV4-3; 7 bases are a match to TRBD1. The CDR3 is made up of 13 amino acids. From germline, CDR1 is LGHNA and CDR2 YSLEER. V gave up 3 bases and J gave up 5 bases; unmatched junction bases: 3.

This chain joins TRBV4-3 and TRBJ1-2; a possible D gene is TRBD1 (6 bases). This CDR3 has 15 residues. The V gene lost 1 base and the J gene lost 3 bases, with 12 bases spanning the gap. Germline V gene sequence: CDR1 LGHNA, CDR2 YSLEER. DNA of the CDR3: TGCGCCAGCAGCCAAGGAGAGTCAGGGGACTATGGCTACACCTTC. This translates into CASSQGESGDYGYTF.

The chain links TRBV11-2 to TRBJ1-3; possibly TRBD1 for D (5 bases). CDR3 size: 14 residues. V was shortened by 1 base and J by 2 bases, with 6 bases between the two germline ends. The germline V gene has CDR1 SGHAT and CDR2 FQNNGV. The CDR3 loop reads CASSLAGPGNTIYF. Written as DNA, the CDR3 is TGTGCCAGCAGCTTAGCAGGGCCTGGAAACACCATATATTTT.

The CDR3 is CASSQGVGQGNSYEQYF. The DNA for the CDR3 is TGTGCCAGCAGCCAAGGTGTTGGGCAGGGCAATTCCTACGAGCAGTACTTC. This rearrangement joins TRBV4-2 to TRBJ2-5; D perhaps matches TRBD1 (5 bases). The J call may not be correct, given that the DNA end is closer to TRBJ2-7. The germline CDR1 and CDR2 sequences are LGHNA and YNFKEQ. The CDR3 is 17 residues long.

J is TRBJ2-1 and V is TRBV6-5; 9 bases match TRBD2. CDR3 length equals 15 residues. The V gene's germline CDR1 is MNHEY and CDR2 SVGAGI. V trimming: 4 bases; J trimming: 9 bases; junction bases outside the gene matches: 10. Here the CDR3 reads CASSLQSAGGLEQFF. The CDR3 DNA sequence: TGTGCCAGCAGTTTGCAATCGGCGGGGGGGCTTGAGCAGTTCTTC.

This chain joins TRBV27 and TRBJ2-7; TRBD1 agrees at 7 bases. After removal of 5 bases from V and 3 bases from J, the junction contained 4 bases not matched to a gene. CDR3 length equals 13 residues. From germline, CDR1 is MNHEY and CDR2 SMNVEV (reference sequence). The CDR3 region is CASSVGGRYEQYF. The CDR3 DNA sequence: TGTGCCAGCAGTGTAGGGGGCCGCTACGAGCAGTACTTC.